The 31 T cell receptor beta chains given below trace back to one sample, sequenced in a study of T cell changes during pregnancy in multiple sclerosis. TCRdb keeps only in-frame clones here, not all; method: immunoSEQ multiplex PCR. The profile shows fewer than 85,000 clones, around 94% of them singletons. The sequencing used peripheral blood, collected in the third trimester of pregnancy. The source is a female donor in good health, enrolled as a control in a pregnancy study.

The V gene is TRBV15, the J gene TRBJ2-3; TRBD1 agrees at 7 bases. The germline gives CDR1 LNHNV, CDR2 YYDKDF (reference sequence). The trim removed 2 bases at V and 5 bases at J, leaving 1 base unmatched. The CDR3 length is 13 residues. CDR3 loop: CATSRWTGDTQYF. The CDR3 DNA is TGTGCCACCAGCAGATGGACAGGAGATACGCAGTATTTT.

A few counts support this clone. The chain uses TRBV7-3 and TRBJ2-3, with 9 nucleotides matching TRBD1. The J segment lost 6 bases and the V segment lost 2 bases, leaving 12 bases of the junction unmatched. Germline CDR1 reads SGHTA; CDR2 reads FQGTGA. This CDR3 comprises 17 residues. Here the CDR3 DNA reads TGTGCCAGCAGCTTAGAGAGGGGCAGGACAGGGGCTGATACGCAGTATTTT. Translated, it gives CASSLERGRTGADTQYF.

This clone has a single count. CDR3 amino acids: CASSYRTGATLNYGYTF. For the CDR3, the DNA is TGTGCCAGCAGCTACAGGACAGGGGCCACGCTTAACTATGGCTACACCTTC. The chain recombines TRBV7-2 with TRBJ1-2; 9 bases agree with TRBD1. CDR3 length: 17 residues. CDR1 SGHTA and CDR2 FQGNSA come from the germline V gene. Trimming at V came to 4 bases and at J to 1 base, leaving 10 bases not matched to a gene.

V is TRBV7-9 and J is TRBJ2-3; D possibly corresponds to TRBD2 (7 bases). Germline CDR1 and CDR2: SEHNR and FQNEAQ (reference sequence). The CDR3 totals 13 residues. V was clipped by 8 bases and J by 4 bases, with 13 bases between them. CDR3: CASEGGSSDTQYF. The CDR3 nucleotides read TGTGCCAGCGAGGGGGGGAGTTCAGATACGCAGTATTTT.

This chain connects TRBV4-2 to TRBJ2-1; 9 bases align to TRBD2. CDR3 length equals 17 residues. The junction had 15 bases not matched to a gene; V was cut back by 4 bases and J by 8 bases. CDR1 LGHNA and CDR2 YNFKEQ come from the germline V gene. The chain's CDR3 is CASSPTGGLAGSDEQFF. CDR3 sequence (DNA): TGTGCCAGCAGCCCCACCGGAGGTCTAGCGGGAAGCGATGAGCAGTTCTTC.

V gene TRBV6-1 combines with J gene TRBJ2-3; 12 nucleotides agree with TRBD2. Trimming cost V 4 bases and J 1 base; bases outside gene matches: 6. CDR1 and CDR2 from the germline V gene are MNHNS and SASEGT. The CDR3 contains 17 residues. CDR3 in DNA: TGTGCCAGCAGTGGGGCTAGCGGGGGGGGTGGCACAGATACGCAGTATTTT. Translated: CASSGASGGGGTDTQYF.

This chain joins TRBV27 and TRBJ2-4, with 7 bases that match TRBD1. Germline V gene lookup returns CDR1 MNHEY and CDR2 SMNVEV (reference sequence). This CDR3 comprises 14 residues. V gave up 3 bases and J gave up 9 bases; unmatched junction bases: 8. The CDR3 reads CASSLHRGKGIQYF. The CDR3 DNA reads TGTGCCAGCAGTTTGCACAGGGGTAAGGGCATTCAGTACTTC.

The chain combines TRBV7-2 with TRBJ2-2; the match to TRBD1 covers 10 bases. Unmatched junction bases numbered 4, after V lost 5 bases and J lost 4 bases. The CDR3 totals 15 residues. The germline CDR1 and CDR2 sequences are SGHTA and FQGNSA. The CDR3 reads CASSQDRGLTGELFF. The DNA of the CDR3 is TGTGCCAGCAGCCAAGACAGGGGGCTCACCGGGGAGCTGTTTTTT.

This sequence joins TRBV6-1 and TRBJ1-1; 7 bases fit TRBD1. The CDR3 spans 14 residues. V lost 7 bases and J lost 1; bases outside the gene matches: 6. Germline CDR1 is MNHNS and CDR2 is SASEGT. CDR3 sequence reads: CASTTGVTNTEAFF. The CDR3 region has the DNA TGTGCCAGCACCACAGGGGTGACGAACACTGAAGCTTTCTTT.

The chain couples TRBV19 to TRBJ1-1, with a weak D call TRBD1 (5 bases). The CDR3 consists of 11 residues. Trimming took 8 bases from V and 6 from J, leaving 10 bases between them. Germline V lookup: CDR1 LNHDA, CDR2 SQIVND (reference sequence). CDR3 coding DNA: TGTGCCAGTTTTAGGACATCTGAAGCTTTCTTT. This translates into CASFRTSEAFF.

This clone was seen a few times. The genes are TRBV5-1 and TRBJ1-1; TRBD1 aligns across 10 bases. The length of the CDR3 is 16 residues. Unmatched junction bases numbered 10, after V lost 4 bases and J lost 4 bases. The germline V gene has CDR1 SGHRS and CDR2 YFSETQ. In nucleotides, the CDR3 is TGCGCCAGCAGCGGGACCGGGACAGGGGATCCCACTGAAGCTTTCTTT. Translated: CASSGTGTGDPTEAFF.

The CDR3 sequence is CASHPGQSYGYTF. CDR3 bases: TGTGCCAGTCATCCGGGACAGAGCTATGGCTACACCTTC. The chain has TRBV19 and TRBJ1-2; 7 positions agree with TRBD1. The CDR3 is 13 residues long. With V trimmed by 8 bases and J by 4 bases, 7 bases remained unmatched. The germline gives CDR1 LNHDA, CDR2 SQIVND (reference sequence).

The rearrangement uses TRBV14 and TRBJ2-7; no clear D. The CDR3 is 15 amino acids. The V gene's germline CDR1 is SGHDN and CDR2 FVKESK. Trimming left V 2 bases short and J 0 bases short, with 11 bases between. The CDR3 loop reads CASSQIGGNSYEQYF. CDR3 coding DNA: TGTGCCAGCAGCCAAATCGGCGGTAACTCCTACGAGCAGTACTTC.

This sequence joins TRBV6-5 and TRBJ2-2; D is unresolved. The CDR3 is 13 amino acids. The V end lost 2 bases, the J end lost 5 bases, and 6 bases lay between the germline ends. The V gene's germline CDR1 is MNHEY and CDR2 SVGAGI. CDR3 in DNA: TGTGCCAGCAGTTACGGCCTTACCGGGGAGCTGTTTTTT. This sequence encodes CASSYGLTGELFF.

V and J are TRBV5-4 and TRBJ1-1; perhaps TRBD1 as D (5 bases). The CDR3 loop spans 14 amino acids. V lost 4 bases and J 7 bases, leaving 17 bases between the germline ends. Looked up from germline, CDR1 is SGHNT and CDR2 is YYREEE (reference sequence). The CDR3 DNA reads as TGTGCCAGCAGCATGGGAGGGGTGCGGGGTGAAGCTTTCTTT. This encodes CASSMGGVRGEAFF.

The gene calls are TRBV30 and TRBJ2-1, with 8 positions matching TRBD2. This CDR3 is built from 15 residues. V lost 1 base, J lost 7 bases, and 9 bases stayed unmatched. The germline CDR1 and CDR2 sequences are GTSNPN and SVGIG (reference sequence). CDR3: CAWSAGTSSRNEQFF. The CDR3 bases are TGTGCCTGGAGTGCCGGGACTAGTTCGAGGAATGAGCAGTTCTTC.

The chain joins TRBV28 to TRBJ1-1, with TRBD1 matching over 7 bases. CDR1 is MDHEN and CDR2 is SYDVKM in the germline V gene. With V trimmed by 7 bases and J by 4 bases, 9 bases remained unmatched. This CDR3 is 14 amino acids long. DNA of the CDR3: TGTGCCAGCACCCCAGGGGGGCCCGGCACTGAAGCTTTCTTT. Translating it yields CASTPGGPGTEAFF.

This clone was found once. This may be a read error, as it is one base from a much larger clone. Other DNA sequences in this specimen translate into the identical CDR3. The chain joins TRBV4-1 to TRBJ1-1, with unresolved D. The germline gives CDR1 MGHRA, CDR2 YSYEKL. The CDR3 consists of 14 residues. The CDR3 region is CASSQEGGSTEAFF. CDR3 sequence (DNA): TGCGCCAGCAGTCAAGAAGGAGGGAGCACTGAAGCTTTCTTT.

The chain joins TRBV6-1 to TRBJ1-5; no reliable D call. Germline loops: CDR1 MNHNS, CDR2 SASEGT. V was trimmed by 2 bases and J by 2 bases, leaving 10 bases between them. This CDR3 spans 15 amino acids. CDR3 nucleotides: TGTGCCAGCAGTGAATACGGTTCGGGCAATCAGCCCCAGCATTTT. Its protein product is CASSEYGSGNQPQHF.

V and J are TRBV7-9 and TRBJ2-5; 9 bases match TRBD1. Unmatched junction bases numbered 10, after V lost 5 bases and J lost 0 bases. The CDR3 covers 17 residues. The germline gives CDR1 SEHNR, CDR2 FQNEAQ (reference sequence). This CDR3 is CASSQKGTGMYQETQYF. CDR3 DNA sequence: TGTGCCAGCAGCCAAAAAGGGACAGGGATGTACCAAGAGACCCAGTACTTC.

This CDR3 is CASSGQGYEQYF. CDR3 DNA sequence: TGTGCCAGCAGCGGACAGGGGTACGAGCAGTACTTC. The V call is TRBV7-6, the J call TRBJ2-7; TRBD1 matches at 9 bases. The CDR3 is 12 amino acids. Trimming at V came to 5 bases and at J to 4 bases, leaving 0 bases not matched to a gene. Germline CDR1 reads SGHVS; CDR2 reads FNYEAQ.

J is TRBJ2-2 and V is TRBV7-9; D may be TRBD1 (6 bases). The CDR3 loop spans 17 amino acids. The V and J ends lost 5 bases and 0 bases respectively, with 16 bases between them. The germline gives CDR1 SEHNR, CDR2 FQNEAQ (reference sequence). This CDR3 is CASSIPDRPTNTGELFF. CDR3 DNA sequence: TGTGCCAGCAGCATCCCCGACAGGCCGACGAACACCGGGGAGCTGTTTTTT.

J is TRBJ2-7 and V is TRBV7-8, with D perhaps matching TRBD2 (6 bases). Trimming pared 1 base from V and 0 bases from J, leaving 10 bases between. The CDR3 runs to 15 residues. The germline V gene encodes CDR1 SGHVS and CDR2 FQNEAQ. This CDR3 is CASSLERALSYEQYF. CDR3 in DNA: TGTGCCAGCAGCTTAGAGCGGGCCCTCTCCTACGAGCAGTACTTC.

The DNA for the CDR3 is TGTGCCAGCAGCTCCCGCGGGGGGGGGCGAGGAAACACCATATATTTT. Translated, it gives CASSSRGGGRGNTIYF. The chain couples TRBV7-2 to TRBJ1-3; a possible D gene is TRBD1 (6 bases). Trimming shortened V by 4 bases and J by 4 bases, and 17 bases separated the two germline ends. The CDR3 has 16 residues. In germline, CDR1 is SGHTA, CDR2 FQGNSA.

The CDR3 loop is CASSQDRGGTQYF. In DNA, the CDR3 is TGCGCCAGCAGCCAAGACAGGGGTGGGACCCAGTACTTC. This chain connects TRBV4-1 to TRBJ2-5; D might be TRBD1 (6 bases). Trimming cost V 0 bases and J 7 bases, with 9 bases left between them. Germline V gene lookup returns CDR1 MGHRA and CDR2 YSYEKL. The CDR3 has 13 residues.

This chain uses TRBV5-6 with TRBJ2-3; unclear D gene. This CDR3 spans 16 amino acids. Germline CDR1 SGHDT, CDR2 YYEEEE. V was pared by 2 bases and J by 0 bases, with 13 bases between. CDR3 nucleotide sequence: TGTGCCAGCAGCTTCCGTCTGCAGGCGAGCACAGATACGCAGTATTTT. It is translated as CASSFRLQASTDTQYF.

The rearrangement uses TRBV27 and TRBJ1-1; D possibly corresponds to TRBD1 (6 bases). V dropped 2 bases and J dropped 7 bases, with 11 bases sitting between them. The germline V gene has CDR1 MNHEY and CDR2 SMNVEV (reference sequence). This CDR3 comprises 13 residues. CDR3 region: CASSLRGANEAFF. The DNA for the CDR3 is TGTGCCAGCAGTTTACGGGGGGCTAATGAAGCTTTCTTT.

This chain joins TRBV5-1 and TRBJ2-2; 8 bases line up with TRBD2. From germline, CDR1 is SGHRS and CDR2 YFSETQ. V trimming: 2 bases; J trimming: 3 bases; junction bases outside the gene matches: 6. The CDR3 consists of 16 residues. CDR3 residues: CASSLLAVDHTGELFF. Here the CDR3 DNA reads TGCGCCAGCAGCTTACTAGCGGTTGACCACACCGGGGAGCTGTTTTTT.

The chain has TRBV18 and TRBJ2-1; TRBD2 agrees at 7 bases. Germline V gives CDR1 KGHSH, CDR2 LQKENI. The CDR3 consists of 17 residues. V was pared by 2 bases and J by 8 bases, with 15 bases of the junction left unmatched. CDR3 loop: CASSPSPPAGMGYEQFF. In DNA form, the CDR3 reads TGTGCCAGCTCACCATCACCGCCAGCGGGAATGGGCTATGAGCAGTTCTTC. Based on the CDR3 plus reference TRBV18 and TRBJ2-1, the full variable domain is NAGVMQNPRHLVRRRGQEARLRCSPMKGHSHVYWYRQLPEEGLKFMVYLQKENIIDESGMPKERFSAEFPKEGPSILRIQQVVRGDSAAYFCASSPSPPAGMGYEQFFGPGTRLTVL.

This chain joins TRBV7-3 and TRBJ2-4; tentatively, D is TRBD2 (6 bases). Germline loops: CDR1 SGHTA, CDR2 FQGTGA. V dropped 7 bases and J dropped 0 bases, with 25 bases sitting between them. The CDR3 contains 19 residues. The CDR3 here is CASNISGRNLGVAKNIQYF. The DNA of the CDR3 is TGTGCCAGCAACATCTCTGGGAGGAACCTGGGAGTAGCCAAAAACATTCAGTACTTC.

CDR3 DNA sequence: TGTGCCAGCAGTTACAGCGGGGGCACAGATACGCAGTATTTT. Amino acid sequence: CASSYSGGTDTQYF. The gene calls are TRBV6-6 and TRBJ2-3; 7 nucleotides match TRBD2. V gave up 2 bases and J gave up 1 base; unmatched junction bases: 0. The V gene's germline CDR1 is MNHNY and CDR2 SVGAGI (reference sequence). The CDR3 is 14 residues long.